Below are 8 T cell receptor beta chains sequenced from a single sample in a study of CD8+CD57+ T cells in acquired aplastic anemia (dated by TCRdb to between 2018 and 2020). The patients picked for sequencing were ones in whom flow cytometry had shown an expansion of CD8+CD57+ cells. This sample was sequenced with an Illumina HiSeq 2000. Genomic DNA served as template for TCR beta VDJ combination and CDR3 sequence profiling. TCRdb reworked the public reads: Q25 trimming with fastp, MiXCR clone assembly, productive beta chains retained. Rows merge per CDR3 protein into single entries with the most common DNA and genes. In this sample the table shows 400,000 to 600,000 distinct CDR3 sequences, approximately 32% of which occur a single time. Of the sample, 0.82% is held by the ten largest clones. Sequencing was carried out using sorted CD4+, CD8+, or CD8+CD57+ T cells (not recorded which) from PBMCs. The receptor set was obtained from a human donor with aplastic anemia.

This clonotype was seen only a few times. The rearrangement links TRBV12-3 or TRBV12-4 to TRBJ1-3; tentative D call: TRBD1 (5 bases). The CDR3 is 14 amino acids. Trimming took 4 bases from V and 9 from J, leaving 16 bases between them. DNA of the CDR3: TGTGCCAGCAGTTCCGACAGAAGCGGTCGCACCATATATTTT. Residues: CASSSDRSGRTIYF.

This clonotype appeared many times. The V call is TRBV2, the J call TRBJ1-2; the D gene is possibly TRBD1 (6 bases). The germline V gene has CDR1 SNHLY and CDR2 FYNNEI. V was trimmed by 6 bases and J by 3 bases, leaving 8 bases between them. This CDR3 region has 12 residues. The CDR3 loop is CASRAGDYGYTF. Here the CDR3 DNA reads TGTGCCAGCAGAGCAGGGGACTATGGCTACACCTTC.

Worth noting for this clonotype: The junction departs from germline at one end; a sequencing error may be responsible. The rearrangement uses TRBV7-9 and TRBJ1-6; weak D call: TRBD1 (6 bases). Germline V gene sequence: CDR1 SEHNR, CDR2 FQNEAQ (reference sequence). CDR3 length equals 14 residues. CDR3 coding DNA: TGTGCCAGCAACTTAGGGGGTTTGGATTCACCCCTCCACTTT. Its protein is CASNLGGLDSPLHF.

This clonotype was recorded at least ten times. The V call is TRBV2, the J call TRBJ2-7, with a tentative D call TRBD1 (6 bases). With 6 bases removed from V and 6 bases from J, the gap between germline ends came to 18 bases. CDR3 size: 14 residues. CDR1 is SNHLY and CDR2 is FYNNEI in the germline V gene. This chain's CDR3 is CASRNTGSKAEQYF. CDR3 in DNA: TGTGCCAGCAGAAATACAGGGAGCAAGGCCGAGCAGTACTTC.

This clonotype has a count of ten or more. This chain joins TRBV20-1 and TRBJ2-7; 11 bases are shared with TRBD2. Germline V gene sequence: CDR1 DFQATT, CDR2 SNEGSKA (reference sequence). This CDR3 is 13 amino acids long. The trim removed 6 bases at V and 2 bases at J, leaving 3 bases unmatched. The CDR3 sequence: CSAIAGGPYEQYF. CDR3 DNA sequence: TGCAGTGCCATAGCGGGAGGGCCCTACGAGCAGTACTTC.

The chain carries TRBV7-2 and TRBJ1-2; D remains ambiguous. V was trimmed by 3 bases and J by 4 bases, leaving 9 bases between them. CDR1 and CDR2 (germline): SGHTA, FQGNSA. The CDR3 has 13 amino acids. CDR3: CASSFDGVYGYTF. The CDR3 nucleotides read TGTGCCAGCAGCTTCGACGGAGTCTATGGCTACACCTTC. Supplemented by reference TRBV7-2 and TRBJ1-2, the full variable domain reads GAGVSQSPSNKVTEKGKDVELRCDPISGHTALYWYRQSLGQGLEFLIYFQGNSAPDKSGLPSDRFSAERTGGSVSTLTIQRTQQEDSAVYLCASSFDGVYGYTFGSGTRLTVV.

As concerns this clonotype: The junction shows a germline mismatch at one end, possibly a read error. The chain is built from TRBV11-2 and TRBJ1-1; D unclear. This CDR3 comprises 15 residues. Germline-derived CDR1 and CDR2 are SGHAT and FQNNGV. Here the CDR3 DNA reads TGTGCCAGCAGCCTAGAAAGGGCCATAAACACTGAAGCTTTCTTT. This codes for CASSLERAINTEAFF.

This clonotype was recorded at least ten times. The chain recombines TRBV19 with TRBJ1-1; 7 bases align to TRBD1. The germline V gene has CDR1 LNHDA and CDR2 SQIVND (reference sequence). The CDR3 extends over 13 amino acids. V lost 10 bases and J lost 5; bases outside the gene matches: 10. In nucleotides, the CDR3 is TGTGCCACAAATAGGAGGGGGCGGACTGAAGCTTTCTTT. Its translation: CATNRRGRTEAFF.